The 27 T cell receptor beta chains below come from one sample, sequenced in a study of post-analysis software for immune sequencing data. Antigens for these TCRs are unknown. Whole-study findings and limits: Patients carried roughly five TRBV segments more frequently than controls did, and TRBV5-6, TRBV5-1 and TRBV20-1 were among them.

Tagging with unique molecular identifiers was a feature of the TCR beta cDNA libraries. TCRdb reprocessed the PCR reads via MiXCR and lists one record per CDR3 protein. The sample comprises about 800,000 distinct CDR3 sequences, less than 35% of which are singletons, and around 0.6% rests with the top ten. Specimen: blood. The receptors were gathered from a girl between 5 and 17 years old with multiple sclerosis.

This clonotype has only a few counts. The CDR3 sequence is CASRDWRGPTGANVLTF. DNA of the CDR3: TGTGCCAGCAGGGACTGGAGGGGGCCAACTGGGGCCAACGTCCTGACTTTC. The gene calls are TRBV28 and TRBJ2-6, with a weak D call TRBD1 (7 bases). The CDR3 is 17 amino acids. Trimming stripped 6 bases from V and 2 bases from J, with 17 bases between. The germline CDR1 and CDR2 sequences are MDHEN and SYDVKM.

This chain links TRBV4-1 with TRBJ1-2, with D unclear. V lost 3 bases and J lost 5, with 10 bases in between. CDR3 length: 13 residues. Germline loops: CDR1 MGHRA, CDR2 YSYEKL. The CDR3 sequence: CASSHGSRYGYTF. For the CDR3, the DNA is TGCGCCAGCAGCCACGGCAGTCGGTATGGCTACACCTTC.

The chain couples TRBV2 to TRBJ2-1; maybe TRBD1 (5 bases). Trimming removed 7 bases from V and 12 bases from J, with 16 bases in between. The CDR3 has 12 residues. Germline values: CDR1 SNHLY, CDR2 FYNNEI. CDR3 in DNA: TGTGCCAGCAATCCGGGCACAGGTGGGCAGTTCTTC. Its translation: CASNPGTGGQFF.

This clonotype was seen a handful of times. This chain uses TRBV12-3 or TRBV12-4 with TRBJ2-3; a possible D gene is TRBD2 (7 bases). V was pared by 2 bases and J by 4 bases, with 13 bases between. The CDR3 runs to 15 residues. The CDR3 loop is CASSLPGGNPDTQYF. The CDR3 DNA reads TGTGCCAGCAGTTTACCGGGGGGCAACCCAGATACGCAGTATTTT.

A few counts support this clonotype. The genes are TRBV7-9 and TRBJ2-7; D is possibly TRBD2 (7 bases). CDR3 length: 15 residues. V lost 3 bases and J lost 5, with 17 bases in between. The germline CDR1 and CDR2 sequences are SEHNR and FQNEAQ (reference sequence). The CDR3 sequence is CASSFRWGGLHEQYF. In DNA, the CDR3 is TGTGCCAGCAGCTTTCGGTGGGGGGGCCTCCACGAGCAGTACTTC.

In this sample, this clonotype turned up a few times. This chain joins TRBV20-1 and TRBJ2-2; D is possibly TRBD2 (5 bases). The V end was cut by 3 bases, the J end by 5 bases, with 16 bases between. The CDR3 loop spans 15 amino acids. Per the germline V gene, CDR1 is DFQATT and CDR2 is SNEGSKA (reference sequence). CDR3: CSARDWAVATGELFF. The CDR3 nucleotides read TGCAGTGCTAGGGACTGGGCCGTTGCTACCGGGGAGCTGTTTTTT.

CDR3 in amino acids: CASSLWFGDRDSQETQYF. The CDR3 DNA sequence: TGTGCCAGCAGCTTATGGTTCGGGGACCGGGACAGCCAAGAGACCCAGTACTTC. The V gene is TRBV7-9, the J gene TRBJ2-5, with 7 nucleotides matching TRBD1. From germline, CDR1 is SEHNR and CDR2 FQNEAQ (reference sequence). Unmatched junction bases numbered 13, after V lost 2 bases and J lost 1 base. CDR3 length: 18 residues.

This clonotype was seen a few times. The gene calls are TRBV12-3 or TRBV12-4 and TRBJ2-5; weak D call: TRBD2 (6 bases). V shed 6 bases and J shed 5 bases, with 22 bases lying between them. The CDR3 covers 16 residues. The chain's CDR3 is CASRGGVGLLGETQYF. DNA for the CDR3: TGTGCCAGCAGGGGAGGTGTAGGCCTCCTCGGGGAGACCCAGTACTTC.

The J gene is TRBJ1-5, the V gene TRBV28; D ambiguous. The CDR3 totals 15 residues. Looked up from germline, CDR1 is MDHEN and CDR2 is SYDVKM. V dropped 1 base and J dropped 6 bases, with 13 bases sitting between them. The CDR3 loop is CASSLLDGGFQPQHF. The CDR3 DNA reads TGTGCCAGCAGTTTATTGGACGGAGGCTTTCAGCCCCAGCATTTT.

The chain has TRBV3-1 and TRBJ1-1, with D unresolved. The CDR3 is made up of 14 amino acids. The germline V and J ends were trimmed by 1 base and 1 base, with 7 bases remaining between them. Germline lookup yields CDR1 LGHDT and CDR2 YNNKEL (reference sequence). The CDR3 here is CASSQVLRNTEAFF. CDR3 nucleotide sequence: TGTGCCAGCAGCCAAGTATTAAGGAACACTGAAGCTTTCTTT.

V usage is TRBV29-1 and J usage is TRBJ2-1, with 8 bases lining up with TRBD1. This CDR3 has 16 amino acids. The J segment lost 4 bases and the V segment lost 5 bases, leaving 13 bases of the junction unmatched. CDR1 and CDR2 from the germline V gene are SQVTM and ANQGSEA. The CDR3 nucleotides are TGCAGCGTTAAGGAGAGGGCCCAGGGGGCGTACAATGAGCAGTTCTTC. It specifies CSVKERAQGAYNEQFF.

This clonotype came up once. The genes are TRBV25-1 and TRBJ1-1; 9 positions agree with TRBD1. This CDR3 spans 15 amino acids. Per germline, CDR1 MGHDK and CDR2 SYGVNS. J was trimmed by 1 base and V by 3 bases; bases with no gene match: 3. CDR3 region: CASSESDRGNTEAFF. The CDR3 DNA follows: TGTGCCAGCAGTGAGTCGGACAGGGGGAACACTGAAGCTTTCTTT.

This CDR3 reads CASSDWPGGTQYF. DNA of the CDR3: TGTGCCAGCAGTGACTGGCCGGGTGGGACCCAGTACTTC. The V and J genes are TRBV6-2 or TRBV6-3 and TRBJ2-5, with unresolved D. The CDR3 runs to 13 residues. Per germline, CDR1 MNHEY and CDR2 SVGEGT. Trimming stripped 5 bases from V and 7 bases from J, with 14 bases between.

Only one count was recorded for this clonotype. The junction and the germline gene differ at one end; a read error may be behind it. This CDR3 is CAGSLQWASGWEDTQYF. The CDR3 region has the DNA TGTGCCGGCAGCTTACAATGGGCTAGCGGGTGGGAGGATACGCAGTATTTT. The V and J genes are TRBV7-2 and TRBJ2-3; 8 positions agree with TRBD2. The CDR3 is made up of 17 amino acids. Germline V gene data show CDR1 as SGHTA and CDR2 as FQGNSA.

The V and J genes are TRBV12-3 or TRBV12-4 and TRBJ1-2; perhaps TRBD1 as D (5 bases). CDR3 length: 12 residues. V was clipped by 6 bases and J by 8 bases, with 13 bases between them. The CDR3 here is CASSLSGQGYTF. CDR3 DNA: TGTGCCAGCAGCTTGTCGGGGCAAGGCTACACCTTC.

The chain links TRBV29-1 to TRBJ2-2; 10 bases line up with TRBD2. V dropped 6 bases and J dropped 8; count of bases not matched to a gene: 3. The length of the CDR3 is 12 residues. Germline loops: CDR1 SQVTM, CDR2 ANQGSEA. As DNA, the CDR3 is TGCAGCGTGGGACTAGCGTCGGGGGAGCTGTTTTTT. It encodes CSVGLASGELFF.

The V call is TRBV30, the J call TRBJ2-7; D remains unclear. The J call may be incorrect, as the DNA end agrees better with TRBJ2-5. CDR3 length equals 12 residues. The V gene's germline CDR1 is GTSNPN and CDR2 SVGIG (reference sequence). CDR3 DNA: TGTGCCTGGAGCAGTGGTCGGGTGACCCAGTACTTC. Its translation: CAWSSGRVTQYF.

The rearrangement links TRBV2 to TRBJ2-6, with D unresolved. Trimming pared 4 bases from V and 4 bases from J, leaving 14 bases between. The CDR3 runs 16 residues. Per germline, CDR1 SNHLY and CDR2 FYNNEI. The CDR3 reads CASSVARPQGANVLTF. CDR3 bases: TGTGCCAGCAGTGTGGCACGACCCCAGGGGGCCAACGTCCTGACTTTC.

V gene TRBV28 combines with J gene TRBJ2-7; no reliable D call. Matching the DNA end better, TRBJ2-1 makes the J call doubtful. Germline V gene lookup returns CDR1 MDHEN and CDR2 SYDVKM. The CDR3 sequence is 15 residues long. CDR3 nucleotide sequence: TGTGCCAGCAGTCCTCCGGCTGAGAGCTCCTACGAGCAGTTCTTC. This gives the protein CASSPPAESSYEQFF.

This clonotype was seen only a few times. The chain couples TRBV6-5 to TRBJ1-6, with D unclear. Per the germline V gene, CDR1 is MNHEY and CDR2 is SVGAGI. Trimming cost V 0 bases and J 0 bases, with 12 bases left between them. The CDR3 is made up of 18 amino acids. CDR3 DNA sequence: TGTGCCAGCAGTTACTCCCGGGCTACGAGCTCCTATAATTCACCCCTCCACTTT. Protein product: CASSYSRATSSYNSPLHF.

The V gene is TRBV7-9, the J gene TRBJ2-5; TRBD1 matches at 10 bases. After removal of 5 bases from V and 0 bases from J, the junction contained 6 bases not matched to a gene. There are 16 residues in the CDR3. The germline V gene has CDR1 SEHNR and CDR2 FQNEAQ (reference sequence). CDR3 DNA: TGTGCCAGCAGCACCCCGGGACAGGGGTACCAAGAGACCCAGTACTTC. Its translation is CASSTPGQGYQETQYF.

V gene TRBV2 combines with J gene TRBJ1-2, with 8 bases matching TRBD1. The CDR3 extends over 13 amino acids. The germline V gene encodes CDR1 SNHLY and CDR2 FYNNEI. After removal of 6 bases from V and 8 bases from J, the junction contained 8 bases not matched to a gene. The CDR3 DNA is TGTGCCAGCAGGGGGACAGGAGCCGGCGGCTACACCTTC. It specifies CASRGTGAGGYTF.

There are a few counts of this clonotype. The chain carries TRBV20-1 and TRBJ2-6, with TRBD1 as a possible D gene (6 bases). The V gene's germline CDR1 is DFQATT and CDR2 SNEGSKA (reference sequence). This CDR3 has 15 amino acids. The V and J ends lost 2 bases and 4 bases respectively, with 12 bases between them. As DNA, the CDR3 is TGCAGTGCTAGAACCAGGGGCGCCGGGGCCAACGTCCTGACTTTC. It translates to CSARTRGAGANVLTF.

This clonotype has only a few counts. The rearrangement links TRBV7-2 to TRBJ2-3; 10 bases are a match to TRBD1. The CDR3 has 16 residues. With V trimmed by 5 bases and J by 5 bases, 10 bases remained unmatched. Germline CDR1 reads SGHTA; CDR2 reads FQGNSA. The CDR3 loop is CASSDRRQGAGDTQYF. The CDR3 DNA follows: TGTGCCAGCAGCGACCGGCGACAGGGGGCGGGAGATACGCAGTATTTT.

This chain links TRBV6-6 with TRBJ2-3, with 10 positions matching TRBD2. Germline CDR1 and CDR2: MNHNY and SVGAGI (reference sequence). V was pared by 10 bases and J by 0 bases, with 10 bases of the junction left unmatched. The CDR3 length is 16 residues. CDR3 sequence reads: CAIRRTSGTSTDTQYF. Written as DNA, the CDR3 is TGTGCCATCCGGCGGACTAGCGGCACTAGCACAGATACGCAGTATTTT.

The chain carries TRBV7-2 and TRBJ2-6; D tentatively fits TRBD1 or TRBD2 (5 bases each). V gave up 5 bases and J gave up 2 bases, with 13 bases separating them. Germline V gives CDR1 SGHTA, CDR2 FQGNSA. CDR3 size: 16 residues. The CDR3 nucleotides are TGTGCCAGCAGCATAAGGGACGGACCTGGGGCCAACGTCCTGACTTTC. It yields the protein CASSIRDGPGANVLTF.

This clonotype was counted between two and nine times. The chain is built from TRBV7-2 and TRBJ1-6, with D perhaps TRBD1 (5 bases). Trimming pared 8 bases from V and 4 bases from J, leaving 12 bases between. Germline V gives CDR1 SGHTA, CDR2 FQGNSA. The CDR3 spans 14 residues. CDR3 loop: CASRHDSYNSPLHF. CDR3 coding DNA: TGTGCCAGCCGACATGACAGTTATAATTCACCCCTCCACTTT.